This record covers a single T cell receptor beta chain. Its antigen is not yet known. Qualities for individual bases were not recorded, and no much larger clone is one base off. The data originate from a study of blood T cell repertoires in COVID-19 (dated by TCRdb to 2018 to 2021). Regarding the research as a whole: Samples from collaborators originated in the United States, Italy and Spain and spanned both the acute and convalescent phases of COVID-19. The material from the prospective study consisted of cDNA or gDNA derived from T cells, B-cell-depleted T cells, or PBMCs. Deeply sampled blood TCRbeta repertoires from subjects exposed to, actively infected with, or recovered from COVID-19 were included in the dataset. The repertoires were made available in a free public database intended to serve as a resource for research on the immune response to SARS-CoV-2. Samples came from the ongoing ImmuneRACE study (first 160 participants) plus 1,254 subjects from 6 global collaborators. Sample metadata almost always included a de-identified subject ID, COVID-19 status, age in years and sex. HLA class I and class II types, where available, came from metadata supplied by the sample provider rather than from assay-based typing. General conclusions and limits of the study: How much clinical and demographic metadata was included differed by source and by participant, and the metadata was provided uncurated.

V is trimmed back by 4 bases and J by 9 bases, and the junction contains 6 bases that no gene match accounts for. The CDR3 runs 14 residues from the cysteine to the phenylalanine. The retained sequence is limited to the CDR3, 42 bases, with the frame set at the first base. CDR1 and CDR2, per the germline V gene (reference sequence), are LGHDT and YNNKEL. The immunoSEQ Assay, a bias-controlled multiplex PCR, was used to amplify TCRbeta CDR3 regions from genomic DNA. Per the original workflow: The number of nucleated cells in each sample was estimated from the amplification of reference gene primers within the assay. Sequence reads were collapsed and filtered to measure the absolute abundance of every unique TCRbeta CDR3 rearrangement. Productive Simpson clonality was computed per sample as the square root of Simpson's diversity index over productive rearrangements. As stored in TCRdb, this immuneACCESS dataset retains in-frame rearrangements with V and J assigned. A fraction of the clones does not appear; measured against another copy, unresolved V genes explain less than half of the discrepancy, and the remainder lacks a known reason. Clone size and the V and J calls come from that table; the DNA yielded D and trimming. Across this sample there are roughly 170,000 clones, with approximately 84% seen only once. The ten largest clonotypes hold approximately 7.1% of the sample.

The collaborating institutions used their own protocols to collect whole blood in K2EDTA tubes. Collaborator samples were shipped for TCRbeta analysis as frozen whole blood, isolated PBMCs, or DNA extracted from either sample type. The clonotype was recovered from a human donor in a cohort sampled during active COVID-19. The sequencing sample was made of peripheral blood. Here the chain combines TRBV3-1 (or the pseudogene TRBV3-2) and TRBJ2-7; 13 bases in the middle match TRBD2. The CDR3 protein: CASSPGLAGVVQYF. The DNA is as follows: TGTGCCAGCAGCCCCGGACTAGCGGGGGTGGTGCAGTACTTC.